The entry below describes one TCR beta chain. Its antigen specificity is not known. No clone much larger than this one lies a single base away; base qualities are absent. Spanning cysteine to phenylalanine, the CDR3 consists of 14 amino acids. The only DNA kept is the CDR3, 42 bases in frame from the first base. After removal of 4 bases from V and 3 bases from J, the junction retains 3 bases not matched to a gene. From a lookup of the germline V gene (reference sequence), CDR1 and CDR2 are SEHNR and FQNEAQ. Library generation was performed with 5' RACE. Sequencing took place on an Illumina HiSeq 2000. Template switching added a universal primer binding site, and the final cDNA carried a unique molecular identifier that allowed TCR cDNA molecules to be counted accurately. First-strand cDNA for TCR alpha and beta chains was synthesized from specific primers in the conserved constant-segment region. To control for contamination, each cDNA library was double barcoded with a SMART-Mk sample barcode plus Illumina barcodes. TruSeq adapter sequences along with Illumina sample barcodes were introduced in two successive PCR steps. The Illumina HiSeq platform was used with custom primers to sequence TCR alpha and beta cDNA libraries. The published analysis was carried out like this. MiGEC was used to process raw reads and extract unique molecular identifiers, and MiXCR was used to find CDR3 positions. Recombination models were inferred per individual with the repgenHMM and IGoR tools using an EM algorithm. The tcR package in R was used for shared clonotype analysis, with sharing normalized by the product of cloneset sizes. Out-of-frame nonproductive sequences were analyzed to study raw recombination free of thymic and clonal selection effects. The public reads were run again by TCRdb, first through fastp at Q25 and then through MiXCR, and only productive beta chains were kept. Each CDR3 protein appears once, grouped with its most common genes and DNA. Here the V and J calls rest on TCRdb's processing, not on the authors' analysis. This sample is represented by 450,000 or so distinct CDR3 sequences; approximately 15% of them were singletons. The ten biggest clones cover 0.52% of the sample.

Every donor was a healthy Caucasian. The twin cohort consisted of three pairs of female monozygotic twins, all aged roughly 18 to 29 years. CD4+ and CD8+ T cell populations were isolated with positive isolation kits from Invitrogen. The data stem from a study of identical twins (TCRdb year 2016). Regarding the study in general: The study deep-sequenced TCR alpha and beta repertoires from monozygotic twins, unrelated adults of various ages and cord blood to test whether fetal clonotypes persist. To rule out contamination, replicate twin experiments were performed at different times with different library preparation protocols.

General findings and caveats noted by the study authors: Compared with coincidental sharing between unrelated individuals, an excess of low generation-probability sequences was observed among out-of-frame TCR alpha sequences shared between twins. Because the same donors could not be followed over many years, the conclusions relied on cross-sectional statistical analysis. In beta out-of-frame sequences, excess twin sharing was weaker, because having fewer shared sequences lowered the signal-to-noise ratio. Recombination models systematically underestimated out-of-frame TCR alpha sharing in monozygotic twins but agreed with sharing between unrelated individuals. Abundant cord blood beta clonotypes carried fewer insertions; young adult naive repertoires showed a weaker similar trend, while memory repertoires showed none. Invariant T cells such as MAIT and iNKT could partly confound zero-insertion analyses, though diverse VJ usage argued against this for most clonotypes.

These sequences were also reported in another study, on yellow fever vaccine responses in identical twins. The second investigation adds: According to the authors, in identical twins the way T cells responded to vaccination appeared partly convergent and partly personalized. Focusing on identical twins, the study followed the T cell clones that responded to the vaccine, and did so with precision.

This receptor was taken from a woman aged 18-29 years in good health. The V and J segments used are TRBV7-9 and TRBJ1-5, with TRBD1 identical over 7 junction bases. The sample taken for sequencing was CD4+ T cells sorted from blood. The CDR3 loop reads CASSSGQTNQPQHF. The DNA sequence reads TGTGCCAGCAGCTCGGGACAGACCAATCAGCCCCAGCATTTT.